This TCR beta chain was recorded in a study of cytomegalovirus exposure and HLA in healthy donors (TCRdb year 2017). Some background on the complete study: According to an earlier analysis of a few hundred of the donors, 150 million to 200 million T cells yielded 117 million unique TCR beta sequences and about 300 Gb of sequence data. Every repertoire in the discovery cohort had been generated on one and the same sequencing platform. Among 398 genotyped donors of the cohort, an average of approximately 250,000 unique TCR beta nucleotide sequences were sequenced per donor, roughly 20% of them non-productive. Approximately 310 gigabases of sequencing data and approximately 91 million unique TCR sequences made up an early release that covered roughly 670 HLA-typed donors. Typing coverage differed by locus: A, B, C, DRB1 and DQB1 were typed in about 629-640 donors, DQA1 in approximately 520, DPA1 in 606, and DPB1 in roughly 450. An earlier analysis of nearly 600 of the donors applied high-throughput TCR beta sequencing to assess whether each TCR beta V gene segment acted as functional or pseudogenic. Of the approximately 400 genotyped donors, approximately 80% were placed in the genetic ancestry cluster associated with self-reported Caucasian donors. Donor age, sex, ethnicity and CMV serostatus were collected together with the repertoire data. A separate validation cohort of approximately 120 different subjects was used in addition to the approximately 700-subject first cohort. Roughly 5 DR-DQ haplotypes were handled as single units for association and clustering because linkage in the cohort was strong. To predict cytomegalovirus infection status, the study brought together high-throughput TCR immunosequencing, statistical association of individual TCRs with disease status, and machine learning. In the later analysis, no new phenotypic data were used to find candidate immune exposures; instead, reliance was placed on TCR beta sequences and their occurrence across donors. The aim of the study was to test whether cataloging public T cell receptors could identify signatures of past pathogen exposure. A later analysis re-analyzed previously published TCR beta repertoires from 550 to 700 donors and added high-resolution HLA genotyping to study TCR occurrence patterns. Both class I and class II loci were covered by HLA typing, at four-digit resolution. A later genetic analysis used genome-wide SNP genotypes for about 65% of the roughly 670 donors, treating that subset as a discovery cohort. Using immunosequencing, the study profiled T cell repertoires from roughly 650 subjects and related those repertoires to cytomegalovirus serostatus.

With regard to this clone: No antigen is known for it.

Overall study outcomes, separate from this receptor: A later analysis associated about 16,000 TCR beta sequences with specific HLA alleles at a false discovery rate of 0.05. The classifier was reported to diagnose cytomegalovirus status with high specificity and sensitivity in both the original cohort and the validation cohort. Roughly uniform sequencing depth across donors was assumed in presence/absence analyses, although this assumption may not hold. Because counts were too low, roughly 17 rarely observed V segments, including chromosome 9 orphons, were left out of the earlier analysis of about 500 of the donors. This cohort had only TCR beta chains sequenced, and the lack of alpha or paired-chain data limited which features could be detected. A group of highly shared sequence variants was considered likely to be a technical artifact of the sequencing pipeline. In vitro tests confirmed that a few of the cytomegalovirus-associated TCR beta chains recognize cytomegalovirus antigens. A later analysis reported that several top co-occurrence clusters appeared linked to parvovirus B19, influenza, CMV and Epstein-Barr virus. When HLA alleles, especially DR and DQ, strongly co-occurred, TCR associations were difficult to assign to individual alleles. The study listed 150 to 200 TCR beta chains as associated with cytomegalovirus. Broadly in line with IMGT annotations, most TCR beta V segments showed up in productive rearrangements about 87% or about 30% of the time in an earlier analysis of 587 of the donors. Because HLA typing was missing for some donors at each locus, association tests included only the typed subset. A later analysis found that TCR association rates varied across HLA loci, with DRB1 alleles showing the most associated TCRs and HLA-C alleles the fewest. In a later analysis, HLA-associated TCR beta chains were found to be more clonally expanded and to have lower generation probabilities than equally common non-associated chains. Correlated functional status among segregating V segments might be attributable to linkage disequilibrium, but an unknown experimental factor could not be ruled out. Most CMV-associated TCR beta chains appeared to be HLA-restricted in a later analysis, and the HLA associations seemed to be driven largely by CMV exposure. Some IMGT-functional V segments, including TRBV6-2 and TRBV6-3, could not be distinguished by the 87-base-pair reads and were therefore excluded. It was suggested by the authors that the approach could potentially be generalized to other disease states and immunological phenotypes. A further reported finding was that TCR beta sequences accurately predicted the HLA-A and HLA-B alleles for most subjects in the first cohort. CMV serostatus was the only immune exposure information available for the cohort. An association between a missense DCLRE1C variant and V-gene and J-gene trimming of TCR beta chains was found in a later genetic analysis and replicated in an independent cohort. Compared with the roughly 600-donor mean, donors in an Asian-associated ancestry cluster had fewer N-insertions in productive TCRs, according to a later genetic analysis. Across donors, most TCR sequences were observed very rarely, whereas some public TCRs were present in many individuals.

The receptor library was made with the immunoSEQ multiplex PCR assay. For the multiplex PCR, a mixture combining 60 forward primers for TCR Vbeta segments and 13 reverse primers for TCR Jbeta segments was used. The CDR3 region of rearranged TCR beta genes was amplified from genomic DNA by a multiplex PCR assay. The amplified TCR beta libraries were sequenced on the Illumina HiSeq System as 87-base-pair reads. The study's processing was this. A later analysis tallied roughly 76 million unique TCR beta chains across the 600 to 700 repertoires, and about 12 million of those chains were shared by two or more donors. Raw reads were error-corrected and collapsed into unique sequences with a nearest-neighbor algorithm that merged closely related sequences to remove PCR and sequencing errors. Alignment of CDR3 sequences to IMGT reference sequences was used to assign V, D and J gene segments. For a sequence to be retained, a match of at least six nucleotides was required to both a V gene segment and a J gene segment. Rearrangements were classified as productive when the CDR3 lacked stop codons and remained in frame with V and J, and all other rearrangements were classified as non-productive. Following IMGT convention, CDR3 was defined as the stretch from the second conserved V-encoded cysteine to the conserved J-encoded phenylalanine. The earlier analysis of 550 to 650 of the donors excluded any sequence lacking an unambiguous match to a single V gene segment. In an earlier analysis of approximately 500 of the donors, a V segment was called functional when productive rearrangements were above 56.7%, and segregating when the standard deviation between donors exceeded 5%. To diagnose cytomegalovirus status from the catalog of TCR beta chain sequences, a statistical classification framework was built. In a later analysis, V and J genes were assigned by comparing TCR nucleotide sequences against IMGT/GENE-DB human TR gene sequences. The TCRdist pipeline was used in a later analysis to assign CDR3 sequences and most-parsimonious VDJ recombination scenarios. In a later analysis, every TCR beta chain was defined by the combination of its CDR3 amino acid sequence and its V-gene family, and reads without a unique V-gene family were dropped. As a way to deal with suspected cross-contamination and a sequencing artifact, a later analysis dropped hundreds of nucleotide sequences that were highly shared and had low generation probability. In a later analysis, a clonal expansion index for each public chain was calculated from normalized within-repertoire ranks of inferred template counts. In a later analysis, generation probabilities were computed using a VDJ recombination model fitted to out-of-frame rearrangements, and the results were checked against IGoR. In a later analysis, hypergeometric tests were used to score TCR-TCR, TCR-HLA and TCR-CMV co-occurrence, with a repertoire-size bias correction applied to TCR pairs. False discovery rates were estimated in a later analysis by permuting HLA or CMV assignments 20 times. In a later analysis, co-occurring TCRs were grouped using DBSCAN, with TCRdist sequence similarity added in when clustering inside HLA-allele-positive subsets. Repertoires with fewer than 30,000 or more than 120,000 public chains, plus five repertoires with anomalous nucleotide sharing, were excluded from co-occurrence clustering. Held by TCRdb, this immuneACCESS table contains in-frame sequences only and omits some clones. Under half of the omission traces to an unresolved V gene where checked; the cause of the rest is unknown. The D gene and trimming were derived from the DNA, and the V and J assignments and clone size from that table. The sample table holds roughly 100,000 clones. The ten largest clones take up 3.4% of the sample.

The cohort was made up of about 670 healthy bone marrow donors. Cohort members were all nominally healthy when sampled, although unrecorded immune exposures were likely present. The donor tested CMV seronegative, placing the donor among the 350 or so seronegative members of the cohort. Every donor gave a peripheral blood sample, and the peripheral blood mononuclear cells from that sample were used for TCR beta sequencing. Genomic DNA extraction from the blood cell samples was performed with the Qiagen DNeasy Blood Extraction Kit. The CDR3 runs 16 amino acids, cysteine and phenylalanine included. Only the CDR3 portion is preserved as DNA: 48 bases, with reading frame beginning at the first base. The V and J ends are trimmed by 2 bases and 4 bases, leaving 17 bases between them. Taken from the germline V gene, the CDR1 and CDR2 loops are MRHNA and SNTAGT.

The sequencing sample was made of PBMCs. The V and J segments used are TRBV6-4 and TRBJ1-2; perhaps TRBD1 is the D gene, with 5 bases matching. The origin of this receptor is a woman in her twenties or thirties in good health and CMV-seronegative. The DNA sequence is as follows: TGTGCCAGCAGTGACGGCGGCTGGGGCCTACCCTATGGCTACACCTTC. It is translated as CASSDGGWGLPYGYTF.